The 25 T cell receptor beta chains below all came from one sample that was sequenced in a study of OX40 agonist ivuxolimab in advanced cancers. Here immunoSEQ multiplex PCR was the method, and the copy in TCRdb shows in-frame clones only, minus some. The data show some 69,000 clones, with about 90% seen just once and approximately 2.8% held by the top ten. The sample was CD4+ or CD8+ T cells sorted from blood, taken in a trial of the OX40 agonist ivuxolimab. The origin of the receptors is an adult with an advanced solid tumor such as melanoma, head and neck, liver or kidney cancer.

The sample holds one count of this clone. V is TRBV7-2 and J is TRBJ1-2, with D possibly being TRBD1 (5 bases). Germline loops: CDR1 SGHTA, CDR2 FQGNSA. This CDR3 spans 14 amino acids. V shed 1 base and J shed 2 bases, with 8 bases lying between them. The chain's CDR3 is CASSLDRTNYGYTF. CDR3 nucleotide sequence: TGTGCCAGCAGCTTAGACAGGACCAACTATGGCTACACCTTC.

This clone was found a few times. CDR3 in DNA: TGTGCCAGCAGTTTTGAAGTGAACACCGGGGAGCTGTTTTTT. Translation gives CASSFEVNTGELFF. The rearrangement uses TRBV27 and TRBJ2-2; D ambiguous. V lost 3 bases to trimming and J lost 1 base, with 6 bases between them. The CDR3 has 14 amino acids. The germline V gene encodes CDR1 MNHEY and CDR2 SMNVEV (reference sequence).

The V gene is TRBV5-1, the J gene TRBJ2-1, with D perhaps matching TRBD1 (6 bases). Trimming removed 0 bases at V and 6 bases at J, with 16 bases between. Germline V gene sequence: CDR1 SGHRS, CDR2 YFSETQ. CDR3 size: 16 residues. In DNA, the CDR3 is TGCGCCAGCAGCTTGGCCGAGGGGGATTTGGGCAATGAGCAGTTCTTC. Protein product: CASSLAEGDLGNEQFF.

The chain combines TRBV7-2 with TRBJ2-3; tentatively, D is TRBD1 or TRBD2 (5 bases each). CDR1 is SGHTA, CDR2 FQGNSA, per germline. CDR3 length equals 16 residues. Trimming cost V 4 bases and J 4 bases, with 18 bases left between them. As DNA, the CDR3 is TGTGCCAGCAGCTCAGGGACCACAGATCGACCAGATACGCAGTATTTT. Protein sequence: CASSSGTTDRPDTQYF.

This sequence joins TRBV27 and TRBJ2-2; 12 bases line up with TRBD2. The ends lost 5 bases at V and 6 bases at J; junction bases unmatched: 7. Looked up from germline, CDR1 is MNHEY and CDR2 is SMNVEV (reference sequence). The CDR3 contains 16 residues. CDR3 amino acids: CASSLRLAGAAGELFF. Written as DNA, the CDR3 is TGTGCCAGCAGTCTCCGACTAGCGGGAGCCGCCGGGGAGCTGTTTTTT.

The chain recombines TRBV18 with TRBJ1-1; 9 positions agree with TRBD1. V lost 4 bases, J lost 6 bases, and 9 bases stayed unmatched. This CDR3 region has 15 residues. CDR1 and CDR2 (germline): KGHSH, LQKENI. The CDR3 DNA reads as TGTGCCAGCTCACTCGGACAGGGGAGTGTCGCTGAAGCTTTCTTT. Translating gives CASSLGQGSVAEAFF.

The chain is built from TRBV11-3 and TRBJ1-1, with no clear D. The CDR3 totals 13 residues. Per the germline V gene, CDR1 is SGHNT and CDR2 is YENEEA. Trimming took 0 bases from V and 1 from J, leaving 3 bases between them. CDR3 residues: CASSLDTNTEAFF. CDR3 bases: TGTGCCAGCAGCTTAGACACGAACACTGAAGCTTTCTTT. The full variable domain, its missing parts supplied by reference TRBV11-3 and TRBJ1-1, is EAGVVQSPRYKIIEKKQPVAFWCNPISGHNTLYWYLQNLGQGPELLIRYENEEAVDDSQLPKDRFSAERLKGVDSTLKIQPAELGDSAVYLCASSLDTNTEAFFGQGTRLTVV.

The chain links TRBV7-3 to TRBJ2-5; maybe TRBD2 (7 bases). Germline V lookup: CDR1 SGHTA, CDR2 FQGTGA. The CDR3 is made up of 15 amino acids. V was cut by 4 bases and J by 5 bases, with 17 bases left in between. CDR3 coding DNA: TGTGCCAGCAGCTCCTTGACGGGGGGCTCGGAGACCCAGTACTTC. Its translation: CASSSLTGGSETQYF. Looking up the rest from reference TRBV7-3 and TRBJ2-5 gives the full variable domain: GAGVSQTPSNKVTEKGKYVELRCDPISGHTALYWYRQSLGQGPEFLIYFQGTGAADDSGLPNDRFFAVRPEGSVSTLKIQRTERGDSAVYLCASSSLTGGSETQYFGPGTRLLVL.

The V and J genes are TRBV19 and TRBJ2-3; no definite D call. CDR1 LNHDA and CDR2 SQIVND come from the germline V gene (reference sequence). V shed 5 bases and J shed 2 bases, with 11 bases lying between them. CDR3 length: 14 residues. CDR3 residues: CASSESGHTDTQYF. The CDR3 DNA reads TGTGCCAGTAGTGAATCTGGGCACACAGATACGCAGTATTTT. Using reference TRBV19 and TRBJ2-3 for the parts outside the CDR3, the full variable domain is DGGITQSPKYLFRKEGQNVTLSCEQNLNHDAMYWYRQDPGQGLRLIYYSQIVNDFQKGDIAEGYSVSREKKESFPLTVTSAQKNPTAFYLCASSESGHTDTQYFGPGTRLTVL.

The chain is built from TRBV7-2 and TRBJ1-5; 9 nucleotides align to TRBD1. The CDR3 spans 14 residues. In germline, CDR1 is SGHTA, CDR2 FQGNSA. V lost 5 bases and J lost 7; bases outside the gene matches: 6. CDR3 DNA: TGTGCCAGCAGCCGGGACAGGGTTCAGCAGCCCCAGCATTTT. Translated, it gives CASSRDRVQQPQHF.

The chain couples TRBV5-3 to TRBJ1-1; 9 positions match TRBD1. TRBV5-3 is known as an ORF, though its function is uncertain. V was pared by 4 bases and J by 5 bases, with 9 bases of the junction left unmatched. CDR3 length equals 15 residues. CDR3 nucleotide sequence: TGTGCCAGAAGCCATCTTGACAGGGGGGCTACTGAAGCTTTCTTT. This sequence encodes CARSHLDRGATEAFF.

This chain connects TRBV9 to TRBJ2-3, with D possibly being TRBD2 (5 bases). The V gene's germline CDR1 is SGDLS and CDR2 YYNGEE. The V end was cut by 2 bases, the J end by 8 bases, with 12 bases between. CDR3 length: 13 amino acids. This CDR3 reads CASSVVHEGTQYF. CDR3 nucleotides: TGTGCCAGCAGCGTGGTCCACGAGGGTACGCAGTATTTT.

The CDR3 DNA reads TGTGCCTGGAACGCCCTTTCGACTGGAAACACCATATATTTT. As protein: CAWNALSTGNTIYF. This chain links TRBV30 with TRBJ1-3; D gene uncertain. Per germline, CDR1 GTSNPN and CDR2 SVGIG (reference sequence). V lost 4 bases, J lost 2 bases, and 12 bases lay in between. This CDR3 region has 14 residues.

The CDR3 region has the DNA TGCGCCAGCAGTGAGCCCCGAGGGACTAATGAAAAACTGTTTTTT. Translation gives CASSEPRGTNEKLFF. The rearrangement uses TRBV10-1 and TRBJ1-4; D is uncertain. Trimming pared 2 bases from V and 2 bases from J, leaving 9 bases between. The CDR3 covers 15 residues. Per germline, CDR1 WNHNN and CDR2 SYGVQD (reference sequence).

The chain couples TRBV5-6 to TRBJ2-2, with TRBD2 matching 8 bases. CDR3 length: 15 amino acids. V lost 2 bases to trimming and J lost 0 bases; unmatched junction nucleotides: 0. Germline V gene data show CDR1 as SGHDT and CDR2 as YYEEEE. The CDR3 here is CASSLAGANTGELFF. CDR3 nucleotides: TGTGCCAGCAGCTTAGCGGGAGCGAACACCGGGGAGCTGTTTTTT.

This clone is a singleton in its sample. The gene calls are TRBV28 and TRBJ1-6; 10 bases line up with TRBD1. Germline CDR1 is MDHEN and CDR2 is SYDVKM. Losses at the gene ends were 5 bases for V and 9 bases for J; bases not matched to a gene: 10. The CDR3 runs 16 residues. The CDR3 coding sequence is TGTGCCAGCAGTCCCCCGACAGGGGGCTTGGGTTCACCCCTCCACTTT. Its protein is CASSPPTGGLGSPLHF.

The rearrangement links TRBV4-2 to TRBJ1-5; tentative D call: TRBD1 (5 bases). The CDR3 runs to 15 residues. Trimming pared 1 base from V and 7 bases from J, leaving 14 bases between. Looked up from germline, CDR1 is LGHNA and CDR2 is YNFKEQ. The CDR3 region has the DNA TGTGCCAGCAGCCAAGTGTCAGGGTCGGGGCAGCCCCAGCATTTT. This codes for CASSQVSGSGQPQHF.

J is TRBJ2-7 and V is TRBV7-8; D remains unclear. In germline, CDR1 is SGHVS, CDR2 FQNEAQ. The CDR3 is 12 residues long. Trimming removed 5 bases at V and 0 bases at J, with 5 bases between. The CDR3 nucleotides are TGTGCCAGCAGCGAGAGCTCCTACGAGCAGTACTTC. Protein sequence: CASSESSYEQYF.

The V gene is TRBV6-1, the J gene TRBJ2-5; no clear D. This CDR3 has 16 residues. Germline V gene sequence: CDR1 MNHNS, CDR2 SASEGT. V was pared by 1 base and J by 5 bases, with 17 bases between. As DNA, the CDR3 is TGTGCCAGCAGTGAAGGGGCCTCGAGAGCTTGGGAGACCCAGTACTTC. It yields the protein CASSEGASRAWETQYF.

Points on this clone: In the same sample, other DNA sequences code for this CDR3. V and J are TRBV2 and TRBJ1-1; 7 positions match TRBD1. J lost 0 bases, V lost 6 bases, and 4 bases had no gene match. The germline V gene encodes CDR1 SNHLY and CDR2 FYNNEI. This CDR3 comprises 14 residues. The CDR3 nucleotides are TGTGCCAGCAGCTACAGGGGCCTGAACACTGAAGCTTTCTTT. As protein: CASSYRGLNTEAFF.

This clone was seen only once. This chain uses TRBV6-1 with TRBJ2-1; D unresolved. This CDR3 region has 12 residues. Germline CDR1 and CDR2: MNHNS and SASEGT. The V and J ends lost 5 bases and 6 bases respectively, with 8 bases between them. CDR3 sequence reads: CASSRALNEQFF. CDR3 sequence (DNA): TGTGCCAGCAGTAGAGCTCTCAATGAGCAGTTCTTC.

The genes are TRBV19 and TRBJ2-3; D is perhaps TRBD1 (6 bases). Germline CDR1 reads LNHDA; CDR2 reads SQIVND (reference sequence). The CDR3 covers 14 residues. Trimming stripped 7 bases from V and 5 bases from J, with 16 bases between. The CDR3 nucleotides are TGTGCCAGTAATCTAGGGCAGGGGATAGATACGCAGTATTTT. Its translation: CASNLGQGIDTQYF.

The V call is TRBV18, the J call TRBJ2-4; no firm D call. Germline CDR1 reads KGHSH; CDR2 reads LQKENI. The CDR3 extends over 13 amino acids. V shed 3 bases and J shed 1 base, with 4 bases lying between them. CDR3 region: CASSPSAKNIQYF. CDR3 coding DNA: TGTGCCAGCTCACCGTCGGCCAAAAACATTCAGTACTTC.

J is TRBJ2-6 and V is TRBV18; D uncertain. The CDR3 spans 15 residues. V shed 6 bases and J shed 0 bases, with 9 bases lying between them. The V gene's germline CDR1 is KGHSH and CDR2 LQKENI. CDR3 in amino acids: CASSPNPSGANVLTF. The CDR3 nucleotides read TGTGCCAGCTCTCCCAACCCCTCTGGGGCCAACGTCCTGACTTTC.

V and J are TRBV6-6 and TRBJ1-1; no clear D gene. The germline V and J ends were trimmed by 4 bases and 1 base, with 13 bases remaining between them. The CDR3 is 15 residues long. The germline V gene encodes CDR1 MNHNY and CDR2 SVGAGI (reference sequence). The CDR3 sequence is CASSSPQATNTEAFF. CDR3 coding DNA: TGTGCCAGCAGTTCCCCCCAGGCGACGAACACTGAAGCTTTCTTT.